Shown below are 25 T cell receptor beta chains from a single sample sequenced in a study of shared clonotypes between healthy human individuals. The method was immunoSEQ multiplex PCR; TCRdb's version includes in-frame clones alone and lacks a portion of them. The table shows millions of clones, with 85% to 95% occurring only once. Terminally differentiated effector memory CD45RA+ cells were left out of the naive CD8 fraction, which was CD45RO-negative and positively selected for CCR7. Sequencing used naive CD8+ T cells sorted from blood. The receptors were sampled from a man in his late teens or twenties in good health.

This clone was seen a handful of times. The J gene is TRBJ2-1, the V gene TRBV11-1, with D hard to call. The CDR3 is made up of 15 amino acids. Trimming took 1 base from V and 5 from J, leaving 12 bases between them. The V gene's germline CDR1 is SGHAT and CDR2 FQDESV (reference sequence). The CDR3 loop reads CASSLGAAQNNEQFF. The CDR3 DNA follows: TGTGCCAGCAGCTTAGGGGCGGCTCAAAACAATGAGCAGTTCTTC. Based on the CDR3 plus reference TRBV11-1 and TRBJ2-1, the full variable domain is EAEVAQSPRYKITEKSQAVAFWCDPISGHATLYWYRQILGQGPELLVQFQDESVVDDSQLPKDRFSAERLKGVDSTLKIQPAELGDSAMYLCASSLGAAQNNEQFFGPGTRLTVL.

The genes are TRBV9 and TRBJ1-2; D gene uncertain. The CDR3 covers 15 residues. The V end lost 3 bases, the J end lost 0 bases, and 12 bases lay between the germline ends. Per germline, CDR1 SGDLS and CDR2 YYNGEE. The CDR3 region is CASSEGGAPNYGYTF. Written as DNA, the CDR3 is TGTGCCAGCAGCGAGGGAGGAGCTCCTAACTATGGCTACACCTTC.

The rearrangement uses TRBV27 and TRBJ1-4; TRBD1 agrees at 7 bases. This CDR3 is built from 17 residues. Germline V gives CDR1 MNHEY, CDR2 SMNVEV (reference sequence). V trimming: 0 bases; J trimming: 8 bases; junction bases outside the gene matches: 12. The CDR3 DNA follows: TGTGCCAGCAGTTTATCGGGACAGTTTCCATGGGAAGAAAAACTGTTTTTT. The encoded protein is CASSLSGQFPWEEKLFF.

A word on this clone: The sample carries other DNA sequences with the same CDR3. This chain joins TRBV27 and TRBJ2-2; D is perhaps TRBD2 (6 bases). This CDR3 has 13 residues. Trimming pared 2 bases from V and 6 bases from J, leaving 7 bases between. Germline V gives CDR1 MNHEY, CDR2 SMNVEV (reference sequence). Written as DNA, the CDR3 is TGTGCCAGCAGTTTACCGGGGGCCGGGGAGCTGTTTTTT. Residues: CASSLPGAGELFF.

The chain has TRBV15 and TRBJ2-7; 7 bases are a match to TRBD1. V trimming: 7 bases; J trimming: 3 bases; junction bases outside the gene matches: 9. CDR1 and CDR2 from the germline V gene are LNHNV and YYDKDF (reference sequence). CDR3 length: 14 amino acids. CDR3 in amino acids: CATKGTEKNYEQYF. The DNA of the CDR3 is TGTGCCACCAAGGGGACAGAGAAAAACTACGAGCAGTACTTC.

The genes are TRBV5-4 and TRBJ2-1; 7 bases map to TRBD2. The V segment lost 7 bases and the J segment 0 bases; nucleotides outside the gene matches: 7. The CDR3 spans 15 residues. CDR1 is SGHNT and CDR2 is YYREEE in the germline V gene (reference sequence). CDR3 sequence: CASVGGSPSYNEQFF. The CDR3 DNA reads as TGTGCCAGCGTCGGGGGGTCCCCCTCCTACAATGAGCAGTTCTTC. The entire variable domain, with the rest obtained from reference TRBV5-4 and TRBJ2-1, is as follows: ETGVTQSPTHLIKTRGQQVTLRCSSQSGHNTVSWYQQALGQGPQFIFQYYREEENGRGNFPPRFSGLQFPNYSSELNVNALELDDSALYLCASVGGSPSYNEQFFGPGTRLTVL.

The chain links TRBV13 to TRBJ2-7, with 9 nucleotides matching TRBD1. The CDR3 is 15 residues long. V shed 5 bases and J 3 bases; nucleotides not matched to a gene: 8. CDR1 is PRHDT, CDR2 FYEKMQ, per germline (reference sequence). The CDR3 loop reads CASSRPGQGHYEQYF. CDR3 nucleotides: TGTGCCAGCAGCCGACCGGGACAGGGACACTACGAGCAGTACTTC.

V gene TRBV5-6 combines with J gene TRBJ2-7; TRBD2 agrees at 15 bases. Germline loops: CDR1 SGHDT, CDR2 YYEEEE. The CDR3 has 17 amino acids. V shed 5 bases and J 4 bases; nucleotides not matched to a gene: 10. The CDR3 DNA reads TGTGCCAGCAGTCGCGAAGGTGGGACTAGCGGGGGGTACGAGCAGTACTTC. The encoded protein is CASSREGGTSGGYEQYF.

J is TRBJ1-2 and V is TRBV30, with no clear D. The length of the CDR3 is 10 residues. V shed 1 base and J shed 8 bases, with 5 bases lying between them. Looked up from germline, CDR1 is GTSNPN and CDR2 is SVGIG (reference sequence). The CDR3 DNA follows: TGTGCCTGGAGTGACGGGGGCTACACCTTC. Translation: CAWSDGGYTF.

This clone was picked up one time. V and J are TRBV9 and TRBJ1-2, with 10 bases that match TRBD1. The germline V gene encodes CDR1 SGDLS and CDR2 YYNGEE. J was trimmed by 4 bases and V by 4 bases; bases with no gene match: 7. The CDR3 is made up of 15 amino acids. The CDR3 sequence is CASSRGTGAGYGYTF. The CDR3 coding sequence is TGTGCCAGCAGCCGAGGGACAGGGGCCGGCTATGGCTACACCTTC.

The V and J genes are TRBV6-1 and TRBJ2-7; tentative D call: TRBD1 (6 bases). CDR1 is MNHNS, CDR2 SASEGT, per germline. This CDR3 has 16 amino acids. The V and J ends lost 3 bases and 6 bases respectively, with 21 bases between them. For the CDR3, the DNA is TGTGCCAGCAGTGACCTGGGGGCGCGCCCTTGGGGCGAGCAGTACTTC. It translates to CASSDLGARPWGEQYF.

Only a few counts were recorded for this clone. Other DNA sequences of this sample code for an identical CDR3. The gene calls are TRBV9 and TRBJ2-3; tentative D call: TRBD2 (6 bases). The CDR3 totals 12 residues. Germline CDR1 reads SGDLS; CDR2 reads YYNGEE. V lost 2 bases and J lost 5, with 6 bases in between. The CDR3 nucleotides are TGTGCCAGCAGCGTCGGGGGAGATACGCAGTATTTT. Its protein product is CASSVGGDTQYF.

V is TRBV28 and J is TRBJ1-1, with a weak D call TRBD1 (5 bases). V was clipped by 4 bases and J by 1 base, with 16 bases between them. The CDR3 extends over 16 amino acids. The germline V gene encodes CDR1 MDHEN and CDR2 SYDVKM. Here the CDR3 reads CASSYLAGTANTEAFF. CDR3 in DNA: TGTGCCAGCAGTTACTTAGCCGGGACGGCGAACACTGAAGCTTTCTTT.

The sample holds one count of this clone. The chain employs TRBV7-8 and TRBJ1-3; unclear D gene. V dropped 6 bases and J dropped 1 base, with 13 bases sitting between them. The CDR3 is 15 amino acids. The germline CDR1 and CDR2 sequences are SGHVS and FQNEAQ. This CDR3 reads CASRHSSGSGNTIYF. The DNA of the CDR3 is TGTGCCAGCAGGCATTCATCGGGGTCTGGAAACACCATATATTTT.

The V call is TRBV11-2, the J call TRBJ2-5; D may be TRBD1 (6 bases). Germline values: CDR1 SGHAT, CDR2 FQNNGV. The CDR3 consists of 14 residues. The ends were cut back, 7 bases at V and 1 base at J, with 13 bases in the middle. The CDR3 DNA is TGTGCCAGCATCTCCGGGACAAGCCAAGAGACCCAGTACTTC. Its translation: CASISGTSQETQYF.

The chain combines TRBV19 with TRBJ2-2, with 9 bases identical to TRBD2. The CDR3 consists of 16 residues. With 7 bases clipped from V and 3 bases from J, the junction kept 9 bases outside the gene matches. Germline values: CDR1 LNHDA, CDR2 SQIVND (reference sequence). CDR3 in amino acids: CASTHPLAGYTGELFF. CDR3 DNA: TGTGCCAGTACTCATCCCCTAGCGGGGTACACCGGGGAGCTGTTTTTT.

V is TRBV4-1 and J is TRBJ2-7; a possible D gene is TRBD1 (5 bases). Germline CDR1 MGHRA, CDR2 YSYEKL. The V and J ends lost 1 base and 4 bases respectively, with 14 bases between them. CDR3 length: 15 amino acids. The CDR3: CASSQGQPFSYEQYF. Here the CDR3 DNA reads TGCGCCAGCAGCCAAGGACAGCCCTTTTCTTACGAGCAGTACTTC.

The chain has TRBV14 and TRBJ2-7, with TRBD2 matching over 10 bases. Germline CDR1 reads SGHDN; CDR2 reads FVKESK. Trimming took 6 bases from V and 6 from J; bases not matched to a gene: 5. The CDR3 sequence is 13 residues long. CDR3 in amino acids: CASRPSGGGEQYF. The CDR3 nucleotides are TGTGCCAGCAGACCCAGCGGGGGGGGCGAGCAGTACTTC.

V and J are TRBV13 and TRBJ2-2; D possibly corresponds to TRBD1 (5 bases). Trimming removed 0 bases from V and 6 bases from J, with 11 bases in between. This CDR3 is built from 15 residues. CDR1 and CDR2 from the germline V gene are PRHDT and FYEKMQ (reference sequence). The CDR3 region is CASSLGSREAGELFF. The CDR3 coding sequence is TGTGCCAGCAGCTTAGGCTCCAGGGAAGCCGGGGAGCTGTTTTTT.

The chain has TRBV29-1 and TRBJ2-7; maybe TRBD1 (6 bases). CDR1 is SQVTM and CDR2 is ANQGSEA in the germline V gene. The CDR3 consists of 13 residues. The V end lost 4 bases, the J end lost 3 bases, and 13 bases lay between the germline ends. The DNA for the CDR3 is TGCAGCGTTGCACCAGGGGTGGGCTACGAGCAGTACTTC. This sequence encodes CSVAPGVGYEQYF.

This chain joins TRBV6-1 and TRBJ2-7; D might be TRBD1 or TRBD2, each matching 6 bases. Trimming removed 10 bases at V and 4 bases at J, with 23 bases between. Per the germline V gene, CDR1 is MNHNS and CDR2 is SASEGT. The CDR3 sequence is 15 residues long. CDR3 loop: CATRGPGANSYEQYF. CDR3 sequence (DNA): TGTGCCACCCGAGGTCCGGGGGCCAATTCGTACGAGCAGTACTTC.

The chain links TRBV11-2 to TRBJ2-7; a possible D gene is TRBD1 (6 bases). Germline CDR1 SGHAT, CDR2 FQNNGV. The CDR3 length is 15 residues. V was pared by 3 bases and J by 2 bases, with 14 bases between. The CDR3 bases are TGTGCCAGCAGCTTCGGGGTCAGGGGAACCTACGAGCAGTACTTC. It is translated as CASSFGVRGTYEQYF.

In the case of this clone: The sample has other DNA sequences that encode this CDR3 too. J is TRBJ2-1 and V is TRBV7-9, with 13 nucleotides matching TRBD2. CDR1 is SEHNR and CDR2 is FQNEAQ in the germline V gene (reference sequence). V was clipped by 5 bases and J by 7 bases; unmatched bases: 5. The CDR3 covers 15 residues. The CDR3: CASSLGLAGDNEQFF. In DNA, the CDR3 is TGTGCCAGCAGCCTCGGACTAGCGGGAGATAATGAGCAGTTCTTC. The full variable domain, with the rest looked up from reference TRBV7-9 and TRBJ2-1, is DTGVSQNPRHKITKRGQNVTFRCDPISEHNRLYWYRQTLGQGPEFLTYFQNEAQLEKSRLLSDRFSAERPKGSFSTLEIQRTEQGDSAMYLCASSLGLAGDNEQFFGPGTRLTVL.

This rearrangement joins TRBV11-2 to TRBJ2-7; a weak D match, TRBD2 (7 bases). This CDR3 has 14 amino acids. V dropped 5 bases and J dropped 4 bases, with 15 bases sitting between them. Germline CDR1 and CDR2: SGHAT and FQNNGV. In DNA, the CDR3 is TGTGCCAGCAGCCCCTACCGGGGGGCGTACGAGCAGTACTTC. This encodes CASSPYRGAYEQYF. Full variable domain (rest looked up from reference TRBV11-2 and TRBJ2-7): EAGVAQSPRYKIIEKRQSVAFWCNPISGHATLYWYQQILGQGPKLLIQFQNNGVVDDSQLPKDRFSAERLKGVDSTLKIQPAKLEDSAVYLCASSPYRGAYEQYFGPGTRLTVT.

CDR3 nucleotide sequence: TGTGCCAGCAGGAATTCTAGCGGGGGCACAGATACGCAGTATTTT. The encoded protein is CASRNSSGGTDTQYF. The rearrangement links TRBV7-9 to TRBJ2-3; TRBD2 matches at 9 bases. CDR1 and CDR2 from the germline V gene are SEHNR and FQNEAQ (reference sequence). The CDR3 spans 15 residues. Trimming at V came to 6 bases and at J to 1 base, leaving 5 bases not matched to a gene.